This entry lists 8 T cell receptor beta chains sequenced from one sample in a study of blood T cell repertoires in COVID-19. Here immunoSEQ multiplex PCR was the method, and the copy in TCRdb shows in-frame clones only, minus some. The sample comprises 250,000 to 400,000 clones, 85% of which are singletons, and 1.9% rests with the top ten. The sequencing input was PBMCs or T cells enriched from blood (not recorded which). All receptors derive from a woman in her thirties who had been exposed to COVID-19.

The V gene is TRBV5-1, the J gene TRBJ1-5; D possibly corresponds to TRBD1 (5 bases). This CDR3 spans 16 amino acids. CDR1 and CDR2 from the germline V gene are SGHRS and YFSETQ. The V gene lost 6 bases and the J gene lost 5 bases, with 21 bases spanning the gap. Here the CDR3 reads CASISSTGEKDQPQHF. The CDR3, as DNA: TGCGCCAGCATCTCCTCGACGGGGGAGAAGGATCAGCCCCAGCATTTT.

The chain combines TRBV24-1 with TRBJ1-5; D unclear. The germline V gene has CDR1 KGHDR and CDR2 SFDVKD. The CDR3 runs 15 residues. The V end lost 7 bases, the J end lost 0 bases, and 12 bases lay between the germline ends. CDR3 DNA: TGTGCCACCAGCAAAGGGAGCTATAGCAATCAGCCCCAGCATTTT. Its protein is CATSKGSYSNQPQHF.

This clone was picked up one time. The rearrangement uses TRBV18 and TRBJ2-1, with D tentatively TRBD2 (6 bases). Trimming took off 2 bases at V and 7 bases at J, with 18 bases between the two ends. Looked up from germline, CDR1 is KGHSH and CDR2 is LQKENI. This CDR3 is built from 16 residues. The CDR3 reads CASSPSTSLRVNEQFF. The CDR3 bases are TGTGCCAGCTCACCAAGCACTAGCTTAAGGGTAAATGAGCAGTTCTTC. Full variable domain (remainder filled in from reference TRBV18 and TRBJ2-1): NAGVMQNPRHLVRRRGQEARLRCSPMKGHSHVYWYRQLPEEGLKFMVYLQKENIIDESGMPKERFSAEFPKEGPSILRIQQVVRGDSAAYFCASSPSTSLRVNEQFFGPGTRLTVL.

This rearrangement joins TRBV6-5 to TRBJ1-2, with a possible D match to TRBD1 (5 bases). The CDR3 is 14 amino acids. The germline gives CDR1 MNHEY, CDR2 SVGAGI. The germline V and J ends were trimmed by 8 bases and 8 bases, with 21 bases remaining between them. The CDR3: CASLETIRGNGYTF. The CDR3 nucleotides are TGTGCCAGCCTTGAAACAATACGGGGGAACGGCTACACCTTC.

The DNA for the CDR3 is TGTGCCAGCAGCAAAAAAATGAGCGTGCCTTACTATGGCTACACCTTC. This sequence encodes CASSKKMSVPYYGYTF. The chain is built from TRBV21-1 and TRBJ1-2. TRBV21-1 is a pseudogene segment. The CDR3 extends over 16 amino acids.

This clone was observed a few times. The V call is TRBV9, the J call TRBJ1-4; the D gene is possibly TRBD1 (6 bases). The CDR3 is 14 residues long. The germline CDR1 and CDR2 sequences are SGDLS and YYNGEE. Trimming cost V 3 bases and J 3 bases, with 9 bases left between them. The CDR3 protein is CASSGDRSNEKLFF. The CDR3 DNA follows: TGTGCCAGCAGCGGCGACAGGTCTAATGAAAAACTGTTTTTT.

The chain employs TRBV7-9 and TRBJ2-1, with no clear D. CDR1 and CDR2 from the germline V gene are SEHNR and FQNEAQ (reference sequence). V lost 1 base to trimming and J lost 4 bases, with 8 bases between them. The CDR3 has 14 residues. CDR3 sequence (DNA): TGTGCCAGCAGCTTAGAGCGCCTTTACAATGAGCAGTTCTTC. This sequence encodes CASSLERLYNEQFF. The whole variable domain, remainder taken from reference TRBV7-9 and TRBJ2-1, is DTGVSQNPRHKITKRGQNVTFRCDPISEHNRLYWYRQTLGQGPEFLTYFQNEAQLEKSRLLSDRFSAERPKGSFSTLEIQRTEQGDSAMYLCASSLERLYNEQFFGPGTRLTVL.

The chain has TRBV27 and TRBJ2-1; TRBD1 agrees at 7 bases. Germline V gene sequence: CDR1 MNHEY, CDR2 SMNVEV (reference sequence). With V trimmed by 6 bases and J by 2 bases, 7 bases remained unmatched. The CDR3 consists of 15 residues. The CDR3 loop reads CASSSFGTAYNEQFF. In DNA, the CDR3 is TGTGCCAGCAGCTCCTTCGGGACAGCCTACAATGAGCAGTTCTTC.